This TCR beta chain was captured by sequencing in a study of blood T cell repertoires in COVID-19. The overall study: From the United States, Italy and Spain came samples of acute and convalescent COVID-19. T cells, B-cell-depleted T cells, or PBMCs supplied cDNA or gDNA.

In the original workflow: Cell counts per sample came from amplifying reference gene primers. Sequencing used immunoSEQ multiplex PCR; TCRdb keeps in-frame clones, though not all of them. For V, J and clone size, that table is used; D and trimming come from the DNA. This sample has approximately 250,000 clones, with 86% found just once. Germline-derived CDR1 and CDR2 are SNHLY and FYNNEI. Trimming took 6 bases from V and 2 from J; bases not matched to a gene: 5. CDR3 length: 15 amino acids. The chain couples TRBV2 to TRBJ2-3; 10 nucleotides line up with TRBD1. The sample consisted of peripheral blood. This sequence was found in a man aged 30 to 45 with active or convalescent COVID-19. CDR3: CASSRDRGDTDTQYF. CDR3 nucleotide sequence: TGTGCCAGCAGCAGGGACAGGGGCGACACAGATACGCAGTATTTT.